This record covers a single T cell receptor beta chain. This sample is drawn from a study of blood T cell repertoires in COVID-19. Overall study: The United States, Italy and Spain were the sources of the acute and convalescent COVID-19 samples. T cells, B-cell-depleted T cells, or PBMCs provided the cDNA or gDNA that served as material.

Per the study methods: For nucleated cells, counts were estimated from reference gene primer amplification. Clones were sequenced by immunoSEQ multiplex PCR, and TCRdb holds only the in-frame ones, with some missing. V and J calls and clone size are those listed in that table; D and trimming were worked out from the DNA. The data show roughly 190,000 clones, around nine tenths seen once. This TCR was sampled from a man aged 45-65 years with acute or convalescent COVID-19. The material sequenced was peripheral blood.

The CDR3 here is CASSLMGLAGQETQYF. CDR3 DNA: TGTGCCAGCAGCCTGATGGGACTAGCGGGACAAGAGACCCAGTACTTC. The chain links TRBV7-3 to TRBJ2-5, with TRBD2 matching over 13 bases. The V gene's germline CDR1 is SGHTA and CDR2 FQGTGA. CDR3 size: 16 residues. J lost 2 bases, V lost 5 bases, and 5 bases had no gene match.